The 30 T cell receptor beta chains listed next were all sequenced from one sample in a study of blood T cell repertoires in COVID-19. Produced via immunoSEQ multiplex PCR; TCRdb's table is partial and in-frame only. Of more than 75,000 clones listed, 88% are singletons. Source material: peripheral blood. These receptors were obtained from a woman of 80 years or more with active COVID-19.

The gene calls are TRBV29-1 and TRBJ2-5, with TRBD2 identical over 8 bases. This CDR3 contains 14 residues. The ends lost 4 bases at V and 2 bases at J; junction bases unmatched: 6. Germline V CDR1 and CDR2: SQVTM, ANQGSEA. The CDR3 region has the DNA TGCAGCGTTGTACCAAAGCGGGAGCAAGAGACCCAGTACTTC. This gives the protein CSVVPKREQETQYF.

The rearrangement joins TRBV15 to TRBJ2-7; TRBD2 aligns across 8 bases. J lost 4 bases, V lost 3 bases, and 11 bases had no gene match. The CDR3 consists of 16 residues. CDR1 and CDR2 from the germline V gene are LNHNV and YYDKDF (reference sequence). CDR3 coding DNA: TGTGCCACCAGCAGTCCACGAATCAGCGGGAGTTACGAGCAGTACTTC. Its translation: CATSSPRISGSYEQYF.

The CDR3 loop reads CASSRTPPGQGRYEQYF. CDR3 coding DNA: TGTGCCAGCAGTCGGACGCCTCCGGGACAGGGGAGGTACGAGCAGTACTTC. The chain employs TRBV6-6 and TRBJ2-7; 10 nucleotides line up with TRBD1. V shed 5 bases and J 4 bases; nucleotides not matched to a gene: 14. Germline lookup yields CDR1 MNHNY and CDR2 SVGAGI (reference sequence). There are 17 residues in the CDR3.

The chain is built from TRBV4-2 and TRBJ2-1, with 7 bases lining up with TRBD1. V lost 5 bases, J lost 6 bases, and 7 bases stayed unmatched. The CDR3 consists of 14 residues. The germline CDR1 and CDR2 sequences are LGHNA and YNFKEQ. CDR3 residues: CASSTRTGSNEQFF. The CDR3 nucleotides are TGTGCCAGCAGCACTCGGACAGGATCCAATGAGCAGTTCTTC.

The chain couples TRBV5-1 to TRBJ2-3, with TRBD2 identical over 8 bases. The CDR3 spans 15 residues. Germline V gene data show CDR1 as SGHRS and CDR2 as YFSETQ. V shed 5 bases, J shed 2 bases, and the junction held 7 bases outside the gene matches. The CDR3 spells CASRRSGRDTDTQYF. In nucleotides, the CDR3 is TGCGCCAGCAGAAGGAGCGGGAGAGACACAGATACGCAGTATTTT.

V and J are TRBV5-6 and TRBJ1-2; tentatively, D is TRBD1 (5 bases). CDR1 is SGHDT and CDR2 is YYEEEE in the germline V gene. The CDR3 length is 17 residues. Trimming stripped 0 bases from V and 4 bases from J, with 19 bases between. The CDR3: CASSLVAGYQGIYGYTF. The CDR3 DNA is TGTGCCAGCAGCTTGGTGGCAGGGTATCAAGGTATCTATGGCTACACCTTC.

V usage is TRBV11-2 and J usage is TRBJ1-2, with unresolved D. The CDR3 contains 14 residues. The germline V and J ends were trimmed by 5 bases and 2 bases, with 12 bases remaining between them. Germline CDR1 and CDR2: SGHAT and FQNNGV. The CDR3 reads CASSVSGVNYGYTF. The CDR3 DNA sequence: TGTGCCAGCAGCGTATCCGGGGTAAACTATGGCTACACCTTC.

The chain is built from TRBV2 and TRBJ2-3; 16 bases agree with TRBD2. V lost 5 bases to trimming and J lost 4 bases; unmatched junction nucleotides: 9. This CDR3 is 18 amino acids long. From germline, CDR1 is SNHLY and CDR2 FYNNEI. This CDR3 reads CASSYGTSGRARADTQYF. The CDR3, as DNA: TGTGCCAGCAGTTATGGGACTAGCGGGAGGGCCAGGGCAGATACGCAGTATTTT.

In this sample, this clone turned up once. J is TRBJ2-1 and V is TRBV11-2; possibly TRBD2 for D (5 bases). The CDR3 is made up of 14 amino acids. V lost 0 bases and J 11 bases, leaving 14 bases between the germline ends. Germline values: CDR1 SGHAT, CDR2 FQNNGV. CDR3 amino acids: CASSLDLRLLKQFF. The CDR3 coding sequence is TGTGCCAGCAGCTTAGATCTTAGACTACTCAAGCAGTTCTTC.

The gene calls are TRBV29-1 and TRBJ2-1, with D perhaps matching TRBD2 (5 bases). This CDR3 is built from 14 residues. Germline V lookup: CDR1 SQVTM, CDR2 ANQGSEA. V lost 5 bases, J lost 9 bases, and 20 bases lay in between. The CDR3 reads CSVYEAALYGEQFF. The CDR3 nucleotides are TGCAGCGTTTATGAAGCGGCGCTTTACGGTGAGCAGTTCTTC.

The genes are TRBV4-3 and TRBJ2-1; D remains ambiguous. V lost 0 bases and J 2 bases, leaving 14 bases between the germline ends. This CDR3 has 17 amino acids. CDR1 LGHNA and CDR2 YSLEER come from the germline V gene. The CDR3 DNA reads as TGCGCCAGCAGCCAAGAAACACGCAGTCCCACCTACAATGAGCAGTTCTTC. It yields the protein CASSQETRSPTYNEQFF.

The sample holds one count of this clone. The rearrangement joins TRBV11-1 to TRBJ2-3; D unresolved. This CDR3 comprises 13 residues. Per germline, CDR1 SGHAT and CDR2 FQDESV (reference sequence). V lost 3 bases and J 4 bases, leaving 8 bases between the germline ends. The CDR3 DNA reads TGTGCCAGCAGCTTTAACATGGCAGATACGCAGTATTTT. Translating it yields CASSFNMADTQYF.

The CDR3, as DNA: TGTGCCAGCAGTTGGGGCAGGGGCCTGGAAAACATTCAGTACTTC. Amino acids: CASSWGRGLENIQYF. The genes are TRBV28 and TRBJ2-4, with D possibly matching TRBD1 (6 bases). This CDR3 has 15 residues. The germline V gene encodes CDR1 MDHEN and CDR2 SYDVKM. Trimming removed 4 bases from V and 5 bases from J, with 15 bases in between.

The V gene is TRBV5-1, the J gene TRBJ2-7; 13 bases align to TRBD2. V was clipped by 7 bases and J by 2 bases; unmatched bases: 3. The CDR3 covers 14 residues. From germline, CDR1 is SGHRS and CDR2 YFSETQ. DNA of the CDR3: TGCGCCAGCCGGGGACTAGCGGGAACCTACGAGCAGTACTTC. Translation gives CASRGLAGTYEQYF.

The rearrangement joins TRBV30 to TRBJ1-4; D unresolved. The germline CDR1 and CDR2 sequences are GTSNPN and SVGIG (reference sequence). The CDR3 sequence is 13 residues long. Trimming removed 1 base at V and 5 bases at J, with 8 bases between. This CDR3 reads CAWSGDNNEKLFF. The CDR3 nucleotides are TGTGCCTGGAGTGGAGACAACAATGAAAAACTGTTTTTT.

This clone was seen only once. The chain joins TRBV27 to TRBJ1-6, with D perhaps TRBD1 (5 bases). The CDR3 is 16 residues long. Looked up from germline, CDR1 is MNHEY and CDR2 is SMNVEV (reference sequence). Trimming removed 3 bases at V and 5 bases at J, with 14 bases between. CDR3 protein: CASSFPAREDNSPLHF. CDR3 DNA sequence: TGTGCCAGCAGTTTCCCCGCCAGGGAGGATAATTCACCCCTCCACTTT.

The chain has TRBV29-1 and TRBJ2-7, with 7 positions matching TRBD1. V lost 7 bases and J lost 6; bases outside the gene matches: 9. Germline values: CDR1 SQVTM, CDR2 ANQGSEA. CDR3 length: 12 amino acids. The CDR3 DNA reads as TGCAGCGGCCAACAGGGGAGCTCCGAGCAGTACTTC. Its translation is CSGQQGSSEQYF.

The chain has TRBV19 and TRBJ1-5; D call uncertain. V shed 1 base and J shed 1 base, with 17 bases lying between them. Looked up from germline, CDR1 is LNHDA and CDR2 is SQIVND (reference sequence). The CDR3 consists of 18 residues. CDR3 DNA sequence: TGTGCCAGTAGTATAGGGGAAGGTGGGCGGGCGAGCAATCAGCCCCAGCATTTT. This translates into CASSIGEGGRASNQPQHF.

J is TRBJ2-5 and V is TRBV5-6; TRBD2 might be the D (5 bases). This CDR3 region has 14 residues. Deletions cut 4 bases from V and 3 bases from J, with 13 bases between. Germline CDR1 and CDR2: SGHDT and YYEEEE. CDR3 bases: TGTGCCAGCAGCGTCCTAGCAAGTAAAGAGACCCAGTACTTC. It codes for CASSVLASKETQYF. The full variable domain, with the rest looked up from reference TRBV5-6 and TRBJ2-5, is DAGVTQSPTHLIKTRGQQVTLRCSPKSGHDTVSWYQQALGQGPQFIFQYYEEEERQRGNFPDRFSGHQFPNYSSELNVNALLLGDSALYLCASSVLASKETQYFGPGTRLLVL.

CDR3 DNA sequence: TGTGCCAGCAGCACCAACAGGGATTCCAATGAGCAGTTCTTC. Protein product: CASSTNRDSNEQFF. This rearrangement joins TRBV7-3 to TRBJ2-1; D may be TRBD1 (6 bases). This CDR3 is 14 amino acids long. Trimming removed 5 bases at V and 6 bases at J, with 14 bases between. Germline CDR1 reads SGHTA; CDR2 reads FQGTGA.

CDR3 bases: TGTGCCAGCAGCCCGGGACAGGGATATGGCTACACCTTC. Translating it yields CASSPGQGYGYTF. The chain joins TRBV11-1 to TRBJ1-2, with TRBD1 identical over 9 bases. Unmatched junction bases numbered 3, after V lost 5 bases and J lost 5 bases. Germline CDR1 is SGHAT and CDR2 is FQDESV (reference sequence). The CDR3 runs to 13 residues.

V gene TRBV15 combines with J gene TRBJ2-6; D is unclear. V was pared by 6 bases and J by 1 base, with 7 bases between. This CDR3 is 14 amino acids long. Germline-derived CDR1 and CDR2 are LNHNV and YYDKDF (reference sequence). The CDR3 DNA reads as TGTGCCACCAGTACTTTTTCTGGGGCCAACGTCCTGACTTTC. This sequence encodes CATSTFSGANVLTF.

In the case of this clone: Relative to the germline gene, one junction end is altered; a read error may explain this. CDR3 amino acids: CASTVGGDLRSPLHF. DNA of the CDR3: TGTGCCAGCACCGTAGGGGGGGATCTGCGGTCACCCCTCCACTTT. The chain uses TRBV9 and TRBJ1-6; D is possibly TRBD1 (6 bases). The CDR3 totals 15 residues. Germline V gene sequence: CDR1 SGDLS, CDR2 YYNGEE.

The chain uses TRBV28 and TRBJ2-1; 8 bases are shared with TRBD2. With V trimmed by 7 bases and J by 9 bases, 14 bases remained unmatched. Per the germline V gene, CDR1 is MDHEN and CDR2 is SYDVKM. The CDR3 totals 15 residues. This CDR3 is CASTDRAGGPREQFF. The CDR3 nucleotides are TGTGCCAGCACGGACCGGGCGGGAGGCCCGCGTGAGCAGTTCTTC.

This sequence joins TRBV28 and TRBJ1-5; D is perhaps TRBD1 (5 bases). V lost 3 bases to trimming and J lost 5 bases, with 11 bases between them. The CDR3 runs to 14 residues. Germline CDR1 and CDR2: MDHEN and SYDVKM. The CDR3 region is CASSFRRADQPQHF. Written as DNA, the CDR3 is TGTGCCAGCAGTTTCCGCAGGGCGGATCAGCCCCAGCATTTT.

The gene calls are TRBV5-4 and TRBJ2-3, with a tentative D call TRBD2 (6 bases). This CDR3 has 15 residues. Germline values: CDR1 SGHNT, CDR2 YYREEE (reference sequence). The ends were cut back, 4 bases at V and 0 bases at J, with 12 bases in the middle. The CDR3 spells CASSPRGTSTDTQYF. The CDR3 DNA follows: TGTGCCAGCAGCCCCCGGGGGACTAGCACAGATACGCAGTATTTT.

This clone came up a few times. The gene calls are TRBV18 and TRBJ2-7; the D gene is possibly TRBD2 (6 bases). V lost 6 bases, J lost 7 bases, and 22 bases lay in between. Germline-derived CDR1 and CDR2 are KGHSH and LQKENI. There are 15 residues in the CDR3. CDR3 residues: CASSPGGERVGEQYF. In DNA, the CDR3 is TGTGCCAGCTCCCCCGGAGGGGAGAGGGTAGGGGAGCAGTACTTC.

The CDR3 DNA follows: TGTGCCAGCAGCCCCTACGGACTAGCGGGAGTCTACGAGCAGTACTTC. Amino acids: CASSPYGLAGVYEQYF. The chain combines TRBV7-2 with TRBJ2-7, with 13 nucleotides matching TRBD2. J lost 3 bases, V lost 5 bases, and 7 bases had no gene match. CDR1 SGHTA and CDR2 FQGNSA come from the germline V gene. The CDR3 totals 16 residues. The complete variable domain, with remaining parts taken from reference TRBV7-2 and TRBJ2-7, reads GAGVSQSPSNKVTEKGKDVELRCDPISGHTALYWYRQSLGQGLEFLIYFQGNSAPDKSGLPSDRFSAERTGGSVSTLTIQRTQQEDSAVYLCASSPYGLAGVYEQYFGPGTRLTVT.

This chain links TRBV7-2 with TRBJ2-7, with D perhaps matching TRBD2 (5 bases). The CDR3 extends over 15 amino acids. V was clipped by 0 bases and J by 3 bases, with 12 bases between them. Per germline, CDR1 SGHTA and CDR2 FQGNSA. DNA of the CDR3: TGTGCCAGCAGCTTAGCTATTGGTAGCGACTACGAGCAGTACTTC. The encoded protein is CASSLAIGSDYEQYF.

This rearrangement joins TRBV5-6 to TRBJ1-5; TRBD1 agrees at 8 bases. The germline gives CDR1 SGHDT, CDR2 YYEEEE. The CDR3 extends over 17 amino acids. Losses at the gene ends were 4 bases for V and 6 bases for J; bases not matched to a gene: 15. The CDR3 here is CASSQGAGRGLGQPQHF. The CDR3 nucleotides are TGTGCCAGCAGCCAGGGGGCCGGGCGTGGTTTGGGTCAGCCCCAGCATTTT.